The clone carrying this T cell receptor (beta chain) showed up just a few times. Its antigen remains unknown. This record belongs to a study of T cell repertoires in cytomegalovirus infection. Study in general: Recently identified HLA-C-restricted CMV epitopes were used, and well-studied HLA-B-restricted CMV epitopes were used as well. Indications came from public TCR beta signatures; they pointed to CMV infection and to a matching HLA type. General observations from the study: Summed frequency of shared TCR beta families picked out CMV carriers who also had the relevant HLA. The ex vivo response showed dominance by HLA-C-restricted CMV-specific TCR beta clonotypes.

TCRdb passed the reads through MiXCR, listing each CDR3 protein once. Of approximately 110,000 distinct CDR3 sequences listed, around 29% are singletons. The V segment lost 4 bases and the J segment 2 bases; nucleotides outside the gene matches: 4. Germline CDR1 reads MNHEY; CDR2 reads SVGAGI. The CDR3 spans 14 residues. The chain employs TRBV6-5 and TRBJ2-5, with 7 bases matching TRBD1. This receptor was identified in a human donor in good health (CMV status not recorded). Some clones in this sample may be carry-over from other donors' samples. The source was CD8+ T cells from cultured PBMCs, collected from culture after CMV antigen stimulation. The CDR3 sequence is CASSSDRVQETQYF. The CDR3 nucleotides are TGTGCCAGCAGTTCCGACAGGGTTCAAGAGACCCAGTACTTC.